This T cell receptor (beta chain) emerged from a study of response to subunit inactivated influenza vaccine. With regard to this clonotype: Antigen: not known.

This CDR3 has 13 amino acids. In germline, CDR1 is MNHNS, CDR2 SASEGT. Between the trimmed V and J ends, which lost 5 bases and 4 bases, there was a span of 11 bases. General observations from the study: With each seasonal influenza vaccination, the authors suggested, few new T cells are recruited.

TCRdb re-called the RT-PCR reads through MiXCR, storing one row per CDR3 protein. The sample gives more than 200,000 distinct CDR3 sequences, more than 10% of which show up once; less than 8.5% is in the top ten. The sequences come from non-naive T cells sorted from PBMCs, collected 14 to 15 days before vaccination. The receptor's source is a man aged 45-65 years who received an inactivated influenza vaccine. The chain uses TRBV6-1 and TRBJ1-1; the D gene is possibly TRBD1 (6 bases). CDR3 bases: TGTGCCAGCAGTCTAACAGGGTCCACTGAAGCTTTCTTT. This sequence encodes CASSLTGSTEAFF.